A single sample gave rise to the 16 T cell receptor beta chains below, sequenced in a study of T cells in Graves' hyperthyroidism and ophthalmopathy. It was RNA transcripts that yielded the amplified TCR beta CDR3 regions. RT-PCR in the first round (using the HTBI primer set) targeted the TCR CDR3. TCRdb recomputed calls from the multiplex PCR reads with MiXCR, one row per CDR3 protein. Of a few hundred thousand distinct CDR3 sequences in the sample, roughly 20% are singletons; the top ten hold roughly 39%. Material for sequencing was blood. The receptors originated from a middle-aged man with Graves' ophthalmopathy.

A remark on this clonotype: The junction departs from the called germline gene at one end, perhaps through a read error. The CDR3: CASSSRRTDRNF. CDR3 DNA: TGTGCCAGCAGTTCACGCAGAACGGACAGGAACTTC. The chain has TRBV12-3 or TRBV12-4 and TRBJ2-5; 7 bases fit TRBD1. The CDR3 loop spans 12 amino acids.

The chain combines TRBV5-1 with TRBJ2-2, with 7 bases fitting TRBD2. The germline CDR1 and CDR2 sequences are SGHRS and YFSETQ. V was pared by 3 bases and J by 4 bases, with 12 bases of the junction left unmatched. This CDR3 region has 17 residues. CDR3 amino acids: CASSSLGGRAGTGELFF. The CDR3 nucleotides read TGCGCCAGCAGCTCTCTAGGAGGGAGGGCGGGCACCGGGGAGCTGTTTTTT. The full variable domain, completed using reference TRBV5-1 and TRBJ2-2, is KAGVTQTPRYLIKTRGQQVTLSCSPISGHRSVSWYQQTPGQGLQFLFEYFSETQRNKGNFPGRFSGRQFSNSRSEMNVSTLELGDSALYLCASSSLGGRAGTGELFFGEGSRLTVL.

The table lists this clonotype with a count of one. The rearrangement links TRBV7-9 to TRBJ1-3; 8 positions match TRBD1. The CDR3 is 16 amino acids. Germline V gene lookup returns CDR1 SEHNR and CDR2 FQNEAQ (reference sequence). V dropped 5 bases and J dropped 0; count of bases not matched to a gene: 6. The CDR3 nucleotides are TGTGCCAGCAGCCCCTACAGGGGGGTCTCTGGAAACACCATATATTTT. Protein product: CASSPYRGVSGNTIYF.

The rearrangement uses TRBV20-1 and TRBJ2-3, with 9 bases that match TRBD2. V shed 3 bases and J 5 bases; nucleotides not matched to a gene: 3. The CDR3 is 13 residues long. CDR1 is DFQATT, CDR2 SNEGSKA, per germline (reference sequence). CDR3 sequence reads: CSARISGRDTQYF. The CDR3 DNA reads TGCAGTGCTAGGATTAGCGGGAGAGATACGCAGTATTTT.

This clonotype was seen many times. This chain links TRBV29-1 with TRBJ2-7; TRBD2 might be the D (6 bases). Trimming stripped 7 bases from V and 0 bases from J, with 13 bases between. The germline CDR1 and CDR2 sequences are SQVTM and ANQGSEA. This CDR3 is 13 amino acids long. The CDR3 DNA is TGCAGCGCTGGCTCGGGAGCCTCCTACGAGCAGTACTTC. It encodes CSAGSGASYEQYF.

Ten or more counts support this clonotype. V gene TRBV28 combines with J gene TRBJ2-7; D is unclear. Germline lookup yields CDR1 MDHEN and CDR2 SYDVKM. The germline V and J ends were trimmed by 3 bases and 3 bases, with 9 bases remaining between them. The CDR3 extends over 13 amino acids. The CDR3 coding sequence is TGTGCCAGCAGTTTGTACAAGTTCTACGAGCAGTACTTC. Translation: CASSLYKFYEQYF.

This clonotype was counted a few times. V gene TRBV5-5 combines with J gene TRBJ2-2, with D perhaps TRBD2 (6 bases). V lost 2 bases and J lost 0, with 11 bases in between. CDR1 is SGHKS and CDR2 is YYEKEE in the germline V gene (reference sequence). CDR3 length: 16 residues. The CDR3 DNA sequence: TGTGCCAGCAGCTTCTGGGGCGGGGCGAACACCGGGGAGCTGTTTTTT. Amino acids: CASSFWGGANTGELFF.

This sequence joins TRBV6-1 and TRBJ2-2; 9 positions agree with TRBD2. The junction had 10 bases not matched to a gene; V was cut back by 5 bases and J by 0 bases. Germline V gives CDR1 MNHNS, CDR2 SASEGT. The CDR3 extends over 18 amino acids. CDR3 sequence (DNA): TGTGCCAGCAGTTCGAAACGCCTAGCGGGGTCGAACACCGGGGAGCTGTTTTTT. This gives the protein CASSSKRLAGSNTGELFF.

This chain connects TRBV4-1 to TRBJ1-6; 10 nucleotides align to TRBD1. The CDR3 sequence is 16 residues long. Germline V gives CDR1 MGHRA, CDR2 YSYEKL. J gave up 8 bases and V 3 bases, and 7 bases lay outside the gene matches. The CDR3 nucleotides are TGCGCCAGCAGCCAGGAGACAGGGGGCATTCATTCACCCCTCCACTTT. This encodes CASSQETGGIHSPLHF.

With respect to this clonotype: This clone may be a read error of a much larger clone one base away. The chain recombines TRBV7-2 with TRBJ2-5; D is perhaps TRBD2 (7 bases). The CDR3 spans 21 residues. Germline V gene lookup returns CDR1 SGHTA and CDR2 FQGNSA. Trimming took 5 bases from V and 5 from J, leaving 36 bases between them. CDR3 coding DNA: TGTGCCAGCAGCCACCCGTGGGGGGGGCTAGTGGTGGGAAGCTCTTTGGAGACCCAGTACTTC. Protein product: CASSHPWGGLVVGSSLETQYF.

This chain connects TRBV6-1 to TRBJ1-5, with D tentatively TRBD1 (6 bases). Trimming cost V 2 bases and J 4 bases, with 9 bases left between them. The germline CDR1 and CDR2 sequences are MNHNS and SASEGT. The CDR3 has 14 residues. CDR3 nucleotide sequence: TGTGCCAGCAGTGAATGGGGGGCTAATCAGCCCCAGCATTTT. This translates into CASSEWGANQPQHF.

This clonotype was counted many times. The chain recombines TRBV2 with TRBJ2-3; D not resolved. Germline V lookup: CDR1 SNHLY, CDR2 FYNNEI. V lost 0 bases and J lost 6, with 7 bases in between. The CDR3 sequence is 13 residues long. The CDR3, as DNA: TGTGCCAGCAGTGAAGCCACTACGGATACGCAGTATTTT. Protein: CASSEATTDTQYF.

In this sample, this clonotype turned up a few times. The genes are TRBV5-1 and TRBJ2-2; D may match TRBD1 or TRBD2 (6 bases each). V lost 0 bases and J lost 0, with 12 bases in between. The CDR3 totals 17 residues. In germline, CDR1 is SGHRS, CDR2 YFSETQ. Here the CDR3 DNA reads TGCGCCAGCAGCTTGGCCGGGGGCTCCCCGAACACCGGGGAGCTGTTTTTT. Its translation: CASSLAGGSPNTGELFF.

The genes are TRBV5-6 and TRBJ1-2, with TRBD1 matching over 7 bases. The trim removed 0 bases at V and 8 bases at J, leaving 7 bases unmatched. The germline V gene has CDR1 SGHDT and CDR2 YYEEEE. The CDR3 consists of 14 residues. In nucleotides, the CDR3 is TGTGCCAGCAGCTTGGGAAGGGGGCTCCCCGGCTACACCTTC. Amino acid sequence: CASSLGRGLPGYTF.

This clonotype was counted only a few times. This chain uses TRBV5-1 with TRBJ1-1; no reliable D call. V gave up 6 bases and J gave up 1 base, with 10 bases separating them. Germline values: CDR1 SGHRS, CDR2 YFSETQ. The CDR3 loop spans 13 amino acids. The CDR3 nucleotides read TGCGCCAGCACCCAAGGAGGGAACACTGAAGCTTTCTTT. Amino acid sequence: CASTQGGNTEAFF.

This clonotype has just a few counts. The chain joins TRBV4-1 to TRBJ2-7, with a weak D call TRBD1 (6 bases). V was shortened by 4 bases and J by 3 bases, with 13 bases between the two germline ends. The length of the CDR3 is 14 residues. Per the germline V gene, CDR1 is MGHRA and CDR2 is YSYEKL. CDR3 region: CASSRPQQGYEQYF. The DNA of the CDR3 is TGCGCCAGCAGCCGACCACAACAGGGCTACGAGCAGTACTTC.